This entry describes one T cell receptor beta chain. This receptor's antigen is unknown. The record has no base qualities; no much larger clone is one base away. These data come from a study of beta chain features in type 1 diabetes (dated by TCRdb to 2016 to 2019). Regarding the complete study: Mean age, gender distribution, total cell number and subset yield did not differ between patients and healthy donors. Naive and central memory subsets were obtained from all 28 donors, but regulatory and stem cell-like memory subsets were isolated from only 8 patients and roughly 8 healthy donors. A total of roughly 98,000,000 sorted cells were examined across all samples, and RNA yield correlated strongly with the number of cells per subset. In the study, recently diagnosed type 1 diabetes patients and matched healthy donors were compared on the TCRB repertoires of their sorted circulating CD4+ T cell subsets.

What the research found in general, with its limitations: Sequencing cDNA rather than genomic DNA could over-represent highly expressing activated cells, although activation and CD3 levels did not differ between groups. Shorter templates might have been favored by PCR, but patient and control samples were amplified and corrected together, so both groups would have been affected equally by any skew. The naive, central memory and regulatory TCRB repertoires appeared to resemble one another more closely among patients than among healthy donors. Because the HLA sub-analyses included only small numbers of individuals, any influence of HLA type on TCRB rearrangement was left unresolved. Type 1 diabetes patients showed a moderate but significant shortening of TCRB CDR3 length in all four CD4+ subsets. At VDJ recombination sites, patients with type 1 diabetes made fewer insertions and deleted more nucleotides, a pattern implying thymic rearrangement abnormalities.

From each donor, a single peripheral blood sample of around 0.12 L on average was drawn into heparinised tubes. A BD FACSAria II was used to sort naive, central memory, regulatory and stem cell-like memory CD4+ T cells with a panel that included CD45RO, CCR7, CD25, CD127, CD95 and CD27. Every sorted population had a purity above 98%. PBMCs were isolated right away by Lymphoprep density gradient centrifugation and were stained directly, without culture. So that batch effects would be minimized, each experiment stained and sorted samples in pairs, pairing one healthy donor with one patient. From a lookup of the germline V gene, CDR1 and CDR2 are SGDLS and YYNGEE. The CDR3 sequence holds 15 residues, the cysteine and phenylalanine included. Only the CDR3 portion is preserved as DNA: 45 bases, with reading frame beginning at the first base. V ends up 3 bases short and J 4 bases short, with an unmatched junction base count of 3.

The entire amount of isolated RNA was reverse transcribed using the High Capacity cDNA Reverse Transcription Kit, so the sequenced TCRB transcripts were expressed ones. Deep immunoSEQ sequencing was applied to naive, central memory and regulatory T cell samples, giving an average of around 3.8 million total reads per sample. Sorted cells were lysed in RLT buffer, and RNA was extracted using DNase-treated RNeasy Micro or Mini kits according to cell number. To prevent cross-contamination, each cell subset was processed individually, whereas patient and healthy donor samples were processed jointly. The immunoSEQ multiplex PCR was used to amplify TCRB sequences from cDNA, yielding 87-bp fragments that span the CDR3 region. The amplicons were sequenced using the Illumina HiSeq platform. Per the original workflow: PCR bias was corrected computationally using synthetic template baselines, and reads within Hamming distance 2 were collapsed, with unmergeable singletons discarded. Reads were aligned to IMGT to assign V, D and J genes, CDR3 length, and insertions or deletions at six rearrangement sites. Within each subset, clonotype counts were normalized to sorted cell number, after which true diversity and Gini coefficients were computed with the tcR R package. The overlap coefficient, calculated on TCRB nucleotide sequences, was used to quantify repertoire sharing. Not all clones reach the TCRdb copy of this immuneACCESS table, which keeps in-frame sequences only. Checked studies attribute under half of the gap to unresolved V genes and leave the rest unexplained. The V and J calls and clone size are taken from that table; D and trimming were inferred from the DNA. The sample table contains under 150,000 clones; only one count was recorded for nearly 50% of them. The ten largest clones take up over 0.4% of the sample.

This chain joins TRBV9 to TRBJ1-6, and 8 bases in between align with TRBD1. The source is a man in his late teens or twenties in good health. Sequencing input: Tregs from blood. The intended sense of this specimen's cell subset or site label: regulatory CD4+ T cells. The nucleotide sequence reads TGTGCCAGCAGCGCGACAGGGGATTATAATTCACCCCTCCACTTT. Translation gives CASSATGDYNSPLHF.